Listed below are T cell receptor beta chains from one sample, sequenced in a study of blood T cell repertoires in COVID-19. Clones were read by immunoSEQ multiplex PCR, and TCRdb kept only the in-frame ones, dropping some. The sample yields a few hundred thousand clones, 91% seen once. What was sequenced was PBMCs or T cells enriched from blood (not recorded which). All receptors derive from a human donor in a cohort exposed to, infected with or recovered from COVID-19 (not recorded which). The donor label of this sample is uncertain. Each CDR3 is given without its conserved first and last residue.

CDR3 protein	V gene
ASSDHRGPDSPLH	TRBV2
AISESQGRGNEQF	TRBV10-3
ASSVSREWDTEAF	TRBV5-4
ASSYSTLAGASNTGELF	TRBV6-2/TRBV6-3
ASSLVTGSHYGYT	TRBV11-2
ASSPQGAGYEQY	TRBV18
ASSPNRERADEQF	TRBV4-1
ASSQWAVETQY	TRBV4-1
ASSSYATGTLVTGELF	TRBV5-1
ASSPGRDPGGYGYT	TRBV3-1/TRBV3-2
ASTDRGANYGYT	TRBV2
SVEDAGNYGYT	TRBV29-1
ASSLFSTDTQY	TRBV12-3/TRBV12-4
ASSGSVTGRQETQY	TRBV9
ASSPGGYEQY	TRBV19
ASSGVSGTGADHTDTQY	TRBV7-9
ASSKGVEVYGYT	TRBV19
ASTSGTGRTEAF	TRBV6-6
ASSPRDRPNTGELF	TRBV9
ATIDKSNYGYT	TRBV12-3/TRBV12-4
ASSESGAAIY	TRBV2
ASSLIREGGLEAF	TRBV27
ASSLAHDEQY	TRBV5-5